The entry below describes one T cell receptor beta chain. What it binds is unknown. With 0 bases removed from V and 8 bases from J, the gap between germline ends came to 13 bases. The CDR3 consists of 15 residues. Germline V CDR1 and CDR2: PRHDT, FYEKMQ (reference sequence). The sample originates from a study of T cells in narcolepsy. Study-wide findings and caveats: HCRT-specific and TRIB2-specific autoreactive clonotypes appeared among same-patient CSF and blood CD4+ clonotypes.

Produced via immunoSEQ multiplex PCR; TCRdb's table is partial and in-frame only. Of about 40,000 clones listed, around 89% are singletons. The chain combines TRBV13 with TRBJ1-4; D may be TRBD1 (6 bases). Sample: CD45RA- memory CD4+ T cells from PBMCs. This TCR came from a human donor with narcolepsy. The DNA for the CDR3 is TGTGCCAGCAGCTTAGGCTGGGGGGCGAGGGAAAAACTGTTTTTT. It yields the protein CASSLGWGAREKLFF.